This record concerns one T cell receptor beta chain sequence. Sequencing used immunoSEQ multiplex PCR; TCRdb keeps in-frame clones, though not all of them. The table includes approximately 65,000 clones, under 95% detected once. This sample was taken from a study of T cells after somatic rescue of genetic block. The source of this sequence is a middle-aged man. The sequencing sample was made of peripheral blood mononuclear cells (PBMCs).

The CDR3 nucleotides are TGTGCCAGCAGCTTAGGGTGGGGAGGACAAGAGACCCAGTACTTC. Protein: CASSLGWGGQETQYF. This chain links TRBV7-2 with TRBJ2-5; D perhaps matches TRBD2 (6 bases). Per the germline V gene, CDR1 is SGHTA and CDR2 is FQGNSA. V was shortened by 1 base and J by 2 bases, with 11 bases between the two germline ends. The CDR3 runs to 15 residues. Supplemented by reference TRBV7-2 and TRBJ2-5, the full variable domain reads GAGVSQSPSNKVTEKGKDVELRCDPISGHTALYWYRQSLGQGLEFLIYFQGNSAPDKSGLPSDRFSAERTGGSVSTLTIQRTQQEDSAVYLCASSLGWGGQETQYFGPGTRLLVL.